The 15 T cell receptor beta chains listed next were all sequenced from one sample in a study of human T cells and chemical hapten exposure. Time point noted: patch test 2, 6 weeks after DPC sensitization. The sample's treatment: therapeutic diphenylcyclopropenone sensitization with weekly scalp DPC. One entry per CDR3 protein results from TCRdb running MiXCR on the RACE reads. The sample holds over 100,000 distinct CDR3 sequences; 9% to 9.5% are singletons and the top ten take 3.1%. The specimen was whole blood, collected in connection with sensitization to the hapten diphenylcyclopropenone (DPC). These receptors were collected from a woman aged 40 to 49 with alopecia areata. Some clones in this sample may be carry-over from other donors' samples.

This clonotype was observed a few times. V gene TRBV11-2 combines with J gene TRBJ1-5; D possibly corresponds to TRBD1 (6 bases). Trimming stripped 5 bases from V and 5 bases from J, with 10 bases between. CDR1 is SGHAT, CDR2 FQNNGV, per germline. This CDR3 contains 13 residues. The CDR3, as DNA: TGTGCCAGCAGCCCGGGACAATATCAGCCCCAGCATTTT. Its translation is CASSPGQYQPQHF.

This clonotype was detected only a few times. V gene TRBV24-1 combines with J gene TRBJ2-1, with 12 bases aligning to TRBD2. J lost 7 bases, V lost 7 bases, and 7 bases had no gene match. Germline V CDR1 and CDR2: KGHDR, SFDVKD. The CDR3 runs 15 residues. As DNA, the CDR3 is TGTGCCACCAGCCAGACTAGCGGGGGCCGGAATGAGCAGTTCTTC. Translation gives CATSQTSGGRNEQFF.

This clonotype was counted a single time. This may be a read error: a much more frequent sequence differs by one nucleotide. For the CDR3, the DNA is TGCAGTGCTTCCGGGGGGGCCTACGAGCAGTACTTC. Encoded protein: CSASGGAYEQYF. The rearrangement uses TRBV20-1 and TRBJ2-7, with 8 bases fitting TRBD2. CDR1 and CDR2 from the germline V gene are DFQATT and SNEGSKA (reference sequence). The junction had 2 bases not matched to a gene; V was cut back by 5 bases and J by 2 bases. The CDR3 runs 12 residues.

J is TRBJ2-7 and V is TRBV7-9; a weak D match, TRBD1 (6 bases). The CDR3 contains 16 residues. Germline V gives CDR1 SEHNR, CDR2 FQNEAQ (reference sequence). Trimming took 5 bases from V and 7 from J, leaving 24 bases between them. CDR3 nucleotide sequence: TGTGCCAGCAGCCGTTCTCTATCCAGGACAGATGGGGAGCAGTACTTC. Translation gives CASSRSLSRTDGEQYF.

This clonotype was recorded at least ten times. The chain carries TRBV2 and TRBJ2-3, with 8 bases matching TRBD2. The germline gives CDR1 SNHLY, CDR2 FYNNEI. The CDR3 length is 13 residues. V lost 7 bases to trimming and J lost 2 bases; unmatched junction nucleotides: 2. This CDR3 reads CASMRGDTDTQYF. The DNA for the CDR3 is TGTGCCAGCATGCGGGGGGACACAGATACGCAGTATTTT. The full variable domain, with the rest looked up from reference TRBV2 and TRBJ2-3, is EPEVTQTPSHQVTQMGQEVILRCVPISNHLYFYWYRQILGQKVEFLVSFYNNEISEKSEIFDDQFSVERPDGSNFTLKIRSTKLEDSAMYFCASMRGDTDTQYFGPGTRLTVL.

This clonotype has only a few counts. The CDR3 DNA reads as TGTGCCAGTAGTAAGACATCCGGGACAGGGAATCAGCCCCAGCATTTT. It translates to CASSKTSGTGNQPQHF. The chain links TRBV19 to TRBJ1-5; 9 nucleotides align to TRBD1. J was trimmed by 4 bases and V by 4 bases; bases with no gene match: 8. The V gene's germline CDR1 is LNHDA and CDR2 SQIVND (reference sequence). This CDR3 spans 16 amino acids.

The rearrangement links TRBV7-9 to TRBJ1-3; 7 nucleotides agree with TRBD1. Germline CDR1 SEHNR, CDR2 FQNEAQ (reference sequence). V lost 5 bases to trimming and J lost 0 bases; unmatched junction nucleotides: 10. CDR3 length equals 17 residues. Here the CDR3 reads CASSRGGQANSGNTIYF. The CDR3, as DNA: TGTGCCAGCAGCCGGGGAGGACAGGCCAACTCTGGAAACACCATATATTTT.

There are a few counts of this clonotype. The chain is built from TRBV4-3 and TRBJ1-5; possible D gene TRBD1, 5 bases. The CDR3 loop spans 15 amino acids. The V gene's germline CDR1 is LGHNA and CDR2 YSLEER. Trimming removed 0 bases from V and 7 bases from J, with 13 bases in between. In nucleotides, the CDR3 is TGCGCCAGCAGCCAAGATCGGGGGAGAGGGCAGCCCCAGCATTTT. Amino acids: CASSQDRGRGQPQHF.

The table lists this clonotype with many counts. Written as DNA, the CDR3 is TGTGCCAGCAGCTTATACTACGAGCAGTACTTC. This sequence encodes CASSLYYEQYF. The genes are TRBV7-2 and TRBJ2-7, with unresolved D. V shed 2 bases and J shed 3 bases, with 2 bases lying between them. From germline, CDR1 is SGHTA and CDR2 FQGNSA. This CDR3 comprises 11 residues.

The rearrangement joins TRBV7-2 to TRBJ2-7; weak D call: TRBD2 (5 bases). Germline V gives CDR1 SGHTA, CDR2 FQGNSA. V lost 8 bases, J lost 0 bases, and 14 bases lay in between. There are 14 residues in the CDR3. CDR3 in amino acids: CASGRRASSYEQYF. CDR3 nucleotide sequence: TGTGCCAGCGGGAGACGGGCGAGCTCCTACGAGCAGTACTTC.

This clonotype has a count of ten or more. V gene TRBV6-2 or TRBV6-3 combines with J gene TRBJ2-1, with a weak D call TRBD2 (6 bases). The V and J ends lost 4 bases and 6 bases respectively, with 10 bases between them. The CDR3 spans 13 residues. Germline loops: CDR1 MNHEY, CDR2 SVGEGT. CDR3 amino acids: CASSWNSGNEQFF. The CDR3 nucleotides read TGTGCCAGCAGTTGGAATAGCGGCAATGAGCAGTTCTTC.

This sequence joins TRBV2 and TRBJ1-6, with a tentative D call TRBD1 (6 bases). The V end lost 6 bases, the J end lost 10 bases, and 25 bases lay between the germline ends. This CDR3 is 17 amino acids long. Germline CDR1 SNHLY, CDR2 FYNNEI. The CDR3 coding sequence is TGTGCCAGCAGCGATTGGACAGCTAGGGATTCACGGTCACCCCTCCACTTT. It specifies CASSDWTARDSRSPLHF.

CDR3 sequence: CASSLAPPGDTGELFF. The CDR3 DNA reads TGTGCCAGCAGTTTAGCGCCCCCAGGCGACACCGGGGAGCTGTTTTTT. The V and J genes are TRBV12-3 or TRBV12-4 and TRBJ2-2; D is undetermined. Trimming took off 0 bases at V and 3 bases at J, with 11 bases between the two ends. This CDR3 is 16 amino acids long.

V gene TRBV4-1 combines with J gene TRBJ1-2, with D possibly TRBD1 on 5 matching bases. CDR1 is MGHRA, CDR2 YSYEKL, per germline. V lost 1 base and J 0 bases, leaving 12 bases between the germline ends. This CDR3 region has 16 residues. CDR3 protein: CASSQGGAEANYGYTF. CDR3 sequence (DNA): TGCGCCAGCAGCCAAGGAGGGGCCGAAGCTAACTATGGCTACACCTTC.

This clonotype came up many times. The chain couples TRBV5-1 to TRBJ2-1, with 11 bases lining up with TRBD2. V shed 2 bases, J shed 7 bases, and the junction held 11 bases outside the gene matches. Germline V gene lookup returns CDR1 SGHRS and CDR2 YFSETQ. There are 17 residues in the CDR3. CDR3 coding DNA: TGCGCCAGCAGCTTACCACTAGCGGGGGCTGTCGGTAATGAGCAGTTCTTC. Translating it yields CASSLPLAGAVGNEQFF.